Following are 14 T cell receptor beta chains from one sample sequenced in a study of regulatory T cells in long-lasting Graves disease. According to the study, TCR beta libraries were built with iRepertoire HTBI primers and CDR3-region Arm-PCR. Using its own MiXCR run on the multiplex PCR reads, TCRdb lists one record per CDR3 protein. The data contain approximately 350,000 distinct CDR3 sequences, 12% of them singletons. Time point noted: newly diagnosed GD, antithyroid drugs for less than 3 months. Making the TCR library involved RNA that had been extracted from PBMCs. The same data also contributed to another study, on T cells in Graves' hyperthyroidism and ophthalmopathy.

The specimen was peripheral blood mononuclear cells (PBMCs), collected at new diagnosis, from a patient treated with antithyroid drugs. The receptors were gathered from a woman between 18 and 29 years old with Graves disease.

This clonotype was detected many times. V usage is TRBV6-1 and J usage is TRBJ2-1; TRBD2 matches at 7 bases. The germline gives CDR1 MNHNS, CDR2 SASEGT. V lost 4 bases, J lost 10 bases, and 10 bases stayed unmatched. This CDR3 is 14 amino acids long. The CDR3 region is CASSASGYMQEQFF. The CDR3, as DNA: TGTGCCAGCAGTGCTAGCGGCTATATGCAAGAGCAGTTCTTC.

The sample holds many counts of this clonotype. This rearrangement joins TRBV12-3 or TRBV12-4 to TRBJ2-5; D is unresolved. The V end lost 0 bases, the J end lost 5 bases, and 7 bases lay between the germline ends. This CDR3 comprises 13 residues. CDR3: CASSLASGETQYF. The CDR3 coding sequence is TGTGCCAGCAGTTTAGCCTCGGGCGAGACCCAGTACTTC.

The table lists this clonotype with many counts. The rearrangement joins TRBV19 to TRBJ2-2; perhaps D is TRBD1 or TRBD2 (5 bases each). With 3 bases removed from V and 4 bases from J, the gap between germline ends came to 6 bases. The CDR3 is 13 residues long. Germline CDR1 and CDR2: LNHDA and SQIVND (reference sequence). This CDR3 reads CASSMGRTGELFF. CDR3 DNA: TGTGCCAGTAGTATGGGACGCACCGGGGAGCTGTTTTTT.

In this sample, this clonotype turned up a few times. A junction boundary mismatches the germline segment, possibly from a read error. The genes are TRBV9 and TRBJ2-5; D is tentatively TRBD1 or TRBD2 (5 bases each). CDR3 length equals 13 residues. Per the germline V gene, CDR1 is SGDLS and CDR2 is YYNGEE. The CDR3 spells CVSSGNRGETQYF. CDR3 bases: TGTGTCAGCAGCGGTAATAGGGGAGAGACCCAGTACTTC.

This clonotype occurred many times. This chain links TRBV6-1 with TRBJ2-5; the D is unclear. CDR3 length: 12 amino acids. The germline V gene has CDR1 MNHNS and CDR2 SASEGT. The germline V and J ends were trimmed by 7 bases and 3 bases, with 9 bases remaining between them. Here the CDR3 DNA reads TGTGCCAGCAATGTCAGGAAAGAGACCCAGTACTTC. Encoded protein: CASNVRKETQYF.

The chain has TRBV3-1 and TRBJ1-6; 8 positions agree with TRBD1. This CDR3 comprises 14 residues. CDR1 and CDR2 from the germline V gene are LGHDT and YNNKEL (reference sequence). With 4 bases clipped from V and 10 bases from J, the junction kept 6 bases outside the gene matches. CDR3 amino acids: CASSPGTGSSPLHF. The CDR3 region has the DNA TGTGCCAGCAGCCCCGGGACAGGCTCGTCACCCCTCCACTTT.

The CDR3 sequence: CASRGRGTGWSNQPQHF. The CDR3 nucleotides are TGTGCCAGCAGAGGAAGGGGGACGGGTTGGAGCAATCAGCCCCAGCATTTT. The chain couples TRBV6-1 to TRBJ1-5; weak D call: TRBD1 (6 bases). Germline CDR1 and CDR2: MNHNS and SASEGT. The CDR3 loop spans 17 amino acids. Trimming took off 6 bases at V and 1 base at J, with 19 bases between the two ends.

Many counts were recorded for this clonotype. J is TRBJ2-7 and V is TRBV13; D remains unclear. Per the germline V gene, CDR1 is PRHDT and CDR2 is FYEKMQ (reference sequence). V was shortened by 3 bases and J by 5 bases, with 5 bases between the two germline ends. CDR3 length: 11 amino acids. This CDR3 is CASSFADEQYF. Written as DNA, the CDR3 is TGTGCCAGCAGCTTCGCTGACGAGCAGTACTTC.

A note on this clonotype: Given a much more abundant clone one base away, this may be a read error. The chain links TRBV2 to TRBJ1-5; 8 nucleotides line up with TRBD1. J was trimmed by 0 bases and V by 6 bases; bases with no gene match: 7. CDR3 length equals 16 residues. Germline V gene sequence: CDR1 SNHLY, CDR2 FYNNEI. The CDR3 loop reads CASRTDRDDSNQPQHF. CDR3 in DNA: TGTGCCAGCAGAACGGACAGGGACGATAGCAATCAGCCCCAGCATTTT.

This clonotype was observed many times. The V gene is TRBV28, the J gene TRBJ2-5; 7 nucleotides match TRBD1. Looked up from germline, CDR1 is MDHEN and CDR2 is SYDVKM. V was clipped by 6 bases and J by 3 bases; unmatched bases: 13. The CDR3 is 16 residues long. CDR3 amino acids: CASRTGRDSRKETQYF. In DNA form, the CDR3 reads TGTGCCAGCAGAACCGGCCGGGACAGTCGAAAAGAGACCCAGTACTTC. Combining the CDR3 with reference TRBV28 and TRBJ2-5 gives the whole variable domain DVKVTQSSRYLVKRTGEKVFLECVQDMDHENMFWYRQDPGLGLRLIYFSYDVKMKEKGDIPEGYSVSREKKERFSLILESASTNQTSMYLCASRTGRDSRKETQYFGPGTRLLVL.

At least ten counts were recorded for this clonotype. The J gene is TRBJ2-4, the V gene TRBV27, with a weak D call TRBD1 (6 bases). CDR1 and CDR2 from the germline V gene are MNHEY and SMNVEV (reference sequence). This CDR3 has 15 residues. V lost 8 bases, J lost 5 bases, and 19 bases lay in between. CDR3 in DNA: TGTGCCAGCTCACCCAGGGGACCGAGCCAAAACATTCAGTACTTC. Translation gives CASSPRGPSQNIQYF.

Ten or more counts support this clonotype. The V gene is TRBV20-1, the J gene TRBJ1-1; D remains ambiguous. The V gene's germline CDR1 is DFQATT and CDR2 SNEGSKA (reference sequence). The V and J ends lost 6 bases and 4 bases respectively, with 21 bases between them. The CDR3 extends over 15 amino acids. CDR3 in DNA: TGCAGTGCCCCGAGAGTCGAGGGCGGCGCCACTGAAGCTTTCTTT. It codes for CSAPRVEGGATEAFF.

V is TRBV19 and J is TRBJ1-3; a weak D match, TRBD1 (6 bases). CDR1 LNHDA and CDR2 SQIVND come from the germline V gene (reference sequence). Deletions cut 4 bases from V and 2 bases from J, with 24 bases between. CDR3 length: 19 residues. The CDR3 DNA sequence: TGTGCCAGTAGTAGCCCACCGGGACATTCTTATTCTCCTGGAAACACCATATATTTT. It yields the protein CASSSPPGHSYSPGNTIYF. Full variable domain (missing parts from reference TRBV19 and TRBJ1-3): DGGITQSPKYLFRKEGQNVTLSCEQNLNHDAMYWYRQDPGQGLRLIYYSQIVNDFQKGDIAEGYSVSREKKESFPLTVTSAQKNPTAFYLCASSSPPGHSYSPGNTIYFGEGSWLTVV.

This clonotype was picked up many times. The J gene is TRBJ2-3, the V gene TRBV12-3 or TRBV12-4, with D perhaps given as TRBD1 or TRBD2 (6 bases each). Trimming took 6 bases from V and 3 from J, leaving 16 bases between them. The CDR3 contains 15 residues. Here the CDR3 DNA reads TGTGCCAGCAGCCCCTTGGGGGGCTTAACAGATACGCAGTATTTT. It codes for CASSPLGGLTDTQYF.